A selection of T cell receptor beta chains follows, all from one sample in a study of cytomegalovirus exposure and HLA in healthy donors. Here immunoSEQ multiplex PCR was the method, and the copy in TCRdb shows in-frame clones only, minus some. The data contain more than 55,000 clones, around 94% of them seen just once; the ten biggest clones take up under 0.75%. Sequencing used PBMCs. The receptors were gathered from a woman aged 18-29 years in good health and CMV-seronegative. Each CDR3 is given with its conserved first and last residue.

V gene,J gene,CDR3 protein
TRBV28,TRBJ1-5,CASSLRRAVQPQHF
TRBV19,TRBJ2-7,CASSMRGGIFTYEQYF
TRBV5-8,TRBJ1-3,CASSSDQGFGNTIYF
TRBV7-9,TRBJ1-2,CASSLVYLGGYTF
TRBV5-1,TRBJ2-2,CASSFRETGELFF
TRBV19,TRBJ1-5,CASSIRSGNQPQHF
TRBV6-1,TRBJ1-6,CASSEKGRRSYNSPLHF
TRBV6-1,TRBJ2-1,CASSGGTGEANEQFF
TRBV28,TRBJ2-7,CASSPAGGAHSYEQYF
TRBV11-2,TRBJ2-7,CASSFGTSGGLNYEQYF
TRBV6-6,TRBJ1-1,CASGLADRFRSEAFF
TRBV6-1,TRBJ2-7,CASSRTGYEQYF
TRBV7-2,TRBJ2-2,CASSFPQTGELFF
TRBV5-4,TRBJ2-2,CASQSRKPLQGATGELFF
TRBV28,TRBJ1-5,CASSLQGAGNQPQHF
TRBV27,TRBJ1-3,CASSFRSGNTIYF
TRBV7-9,TRBJ2-1,CASSSKLAGQYNEQFF
TRBV15,TRBJ2-1,CATSRDAGGSYNEQFF
TRBV28,TRBJ1-4,CASSFAGSTNEKLFF
TRBV5-6,TRBJ2-7,CASSSDNRDTVYEQYF
TRBV4-1,TRBJ2-3,CASSHSGRFTDTQYF
TRBV4-1,TRBJ2-5,CASSQGGLAGGQETQYF
TRBV9,TRBJ1-1,CASSVDWRENTEAFF
TRBV29-1,TRBJ2-1,CSVEEGQYNEQFF
TRBV10-1,TRBJ1-3,CASSENPRGRISGNTIYF
TRBV11-2,TRBJ1-5,CASSQDRGQPQHF
TRBV11-3,TRBJ1-2,CASSGRIEDGYTF
TRBV28,TRBJ2-7,CASRGPESYEQYF